This entry concerns a single TCR beta chain. These data are taken from a study of blood T cell repertoires in COVID-19. V was shortened by 1 base and J by 2 bases, with 8 bases between the two germline ends. The CDR3 consists of 14 residues. Germline V lookup: CDR1 SGHAT, CDR2 FQNNGV. TCRdb's table, derived via immunoSEQ multiplex PCR, lists solely in-frame clones and lacks some. Here the sample spans about 350,000 clones, around nine tenths being singletons. Source material: peripheral blood. The receptor was isolated from a woman aged 18-30 years who had recovered from COVID-19. The chain joins TRBV11-2 to TRBJ1-2; possible D gene TRBD1, 5 bases. The DNA of the CDR3 is TGTGCCAGCAGCTTAGGACAGCTAAACTATGGCTACACCTTC. This gives the protein CASSLGQLNYGYTF.